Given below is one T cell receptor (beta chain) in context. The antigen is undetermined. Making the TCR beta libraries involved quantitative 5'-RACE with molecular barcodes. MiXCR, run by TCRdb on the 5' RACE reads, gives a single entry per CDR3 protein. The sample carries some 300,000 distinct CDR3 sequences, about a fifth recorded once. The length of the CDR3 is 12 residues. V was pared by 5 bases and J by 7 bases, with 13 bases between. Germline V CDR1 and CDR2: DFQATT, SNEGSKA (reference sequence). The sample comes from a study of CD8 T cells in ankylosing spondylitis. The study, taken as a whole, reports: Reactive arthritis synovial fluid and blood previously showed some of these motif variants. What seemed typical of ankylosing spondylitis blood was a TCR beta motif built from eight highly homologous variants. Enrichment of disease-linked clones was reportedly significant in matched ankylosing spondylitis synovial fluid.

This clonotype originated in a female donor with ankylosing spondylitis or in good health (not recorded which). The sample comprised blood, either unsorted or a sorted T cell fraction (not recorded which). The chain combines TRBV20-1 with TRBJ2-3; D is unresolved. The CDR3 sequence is CSARPTSYTQYF. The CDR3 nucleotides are TGCAGTGCTCGCCCGACCTCCTATACGCAGTATTTT.